This TCR beta chain comes out of a study of cytomegalovirus exposure and HLA in healthy donors. Study conclusions and caveats: As was reported, the classifier diagnosed cytomegalovirus status with high specificity and sensitivity. The authors confirmed in vitro that a few CMV-associated chains were specific for CMV antigens. The study designated roughly 160 TCR beta chains cytomegalovirus-associated.

This clone was detected only a few times. What it binds is unknown. The validation cohort, a group of 130 or so subjects, included the donors and was separate from the approximately 700-subject first cohort. Some clones are missing from TCRdb's copy, which holds only in-frame ones; the method was immunoSEQ multiplex PCR. The data contain about 150,000 clones, around 88% of them singletons. This CDR3 region has 15 residues. The V segment lost 4 bases and the J segment 6 bases; nucleotides outside the gene matches: 11. Germline-derived CDR1 and CDR2 are SGHRS and YFSETQ. The chain employs TRBV5-1 and TRBJ2-7; TRBD2 aligns across 9 bases. This TCR was recovered from a man between 18 and 29 years old in good health and CMV-seropositive. The sequenced sample was PBMCs. The CDR3 is CASSSGTSRFSEQYF. The CDR3 DNA is TGCGCCAGCAGCAGCGGGACTAGCCGTTTCTCCGAGCAGTACTTC.